Described below is a single TCR beta chain sequence and its context. Its antigen is currently not known. Base-call qualities are not available, and no considerably larger clone is one nucleotide away. Library method: the immunoSEQ multiplex PCR assay. For the multiplex PCR, a mixture combining 60 forward primers for TCR Vbeta segments and 13 reverse primers for TCR Jbeta segments was used. A multiplex PCR assay on genomic DNA amplified the CDR3 region of rearranged TCR beta genes. On the Illumina HiSeq System, the amplified TCR beta libraries were sequenced as 87-base-pair reads. Per the original workflow: In a later analysis, 70 million to 95 million unique TCR beta chains were counted across the 666 repertoires, and around 11 million of these chains were shared by at least two donors. To remove PCR and sequencing errors, raw reads were error-corrected and collapsed into unique sequences using a nearest-neighbor algorithm that merged closely related sequences. Alignment of CDR3 sequences to IMGT reference sequences was used to assign V, D and J gene segments. For a sequence to be retained, a match of at least six nucleotides was required to both a V gene segment and a J gene segment. A rearrangement was called productive if the CDR3 had no stop codons and remained in frame with V and J, and every other rearrangement was called non-productive. CDR3 was defined according to IMGT convention as the region running from the second conserved V-encoded cysteine to the conserved J-encoded phenylalanine. The earlier analysis of some 600 of the donors excluded sequences that lacked an unambiguous match to a single V gene segment. In an earlier analysis of several hundred of the donors, V segments were called functional above 56.7% productive rearrangements and were called segregating when the between-donor standard deviation exceeded 5%. A statistical classification framework was built for diagnosing cytomegalovirus status from the catalog of TCR beta chain sequences. In a later analysis, TCR nucleotide sequences were compared against IMGT/GENE-DB human TR gene sequences so that V and J genes could be assigned. Using the TCRdist pipeline, a later analysis assigned CDR3 sequences along with most-parsimonious VDJ recombination scenarios. A later analysis defined each TCR beta chain by its CDR3 amino acid sequence plus V-gene family, and excluded reads lacking a unique V-gene family. To address suspected cross-contamination and a sequencing artifact, a later analysis removed around 600 highly shared, low-generation-probability nucleotide sequences. In a later analysis, a clonal expansion index for each public chain was calculated from normalized within-repertoire ranks of inferred template counts. In a later analysis, generation probabilities were computed with a VDJ recombination model fitted to out-of-frame rearrangements, and the resulting probabilities were checked against IGoR. A later analysis scored TCR-TCR, TCR-HLA and TCR-CMV co-occurrence with hypergeometric tests, applying a repertoire-size bias correction to TCR pairs. In a later analysis, false discovery rates were estimated by permuting HLA or CMV assignments 20 times. In a later analysis, co-occurring TCRs were grouped using DBSCAN, with TCRdist sequence similarity added in when clustering inside HLA-allele-positive subsets. Co-occurrence clustering excluded repertoires with fewer than 30,000 or more than 120,000 public chains, plus five with anomalous nucleotide sharing. The table comes from immuneACCESS by way of TCRdb, which keeps in-frame sequences with V and J called. Part of the clones is missing from these tables; in studies checked, under half for an unresolved V gene and the rest for unknown reasons. D and trimming come from the DNA, and the V and J calls and clone size come from that table. For this sample the table gives fewer than 200,000 clones, of which more than 80% were detected only once. 4.9% of the sample is taken by the ten largest.

The CDR1 and CDR2 encoded by the germline V gene are MNHNS and SASEGT. V ends up 5 bases short and J 5 bases short, with an unmatched junction base count of 5. CDR3 length: 13 amino acids, cysteine to phenylalanine. Left in the record is the CDR3 DNA by itself, 39 bases read in frame from the first base. This sample was included in a study of cytomegalovirus exposure and HLA in healthy donors listed by TCRdb under 2017. With respect to the entire study: In an earlier analysis of under 750 of the donors, 250 to 350 Gb of sequence data and 90 million to 120 million unique TCR beta sequences from 180 million or so T cells were reported. An early release covering some 640 HLA-typed donors comprised about 300 gigabases of sequencing data and roughly 85 million unique TCR sequences. Of the 300 to 400 genotyped donors, over 70% fell in the genetic ancestry cluster associated with self-reported Caucasian donors. The aim of the study was to test whether cataloging public T cell receptors could identify signatures of past pathogen exposure. Using immunosequencing, the study profiled T cell repertoires from about 620 subjects and related those repertoires to cytomegalovirus serostatus. A separate validation cohort of 100 to 150 different subjects was used in addition to the approximately 640-subject first cohort. High-throughput TCR immunosequencing, statistical association of individual TCRs with disease status, and machine learning were combined to predict cytomegalovirus infection status. A later analysis re-analyzed previously published TCR beta repertoires from several hundred donors and added high-resolution HLA genotyping to study TCR occurrence patterns. In the later analysis, no new phenotypic data were used to find candidate immune exposures; instead, reliance was placed on TCR beta sequences and their occurrence across donors. An earlier analysis of around 540 of the donors applied high-throughput TCR beta sequencing to assess whether each TCR beta V gene segment acted as functional or pseudogenic. Donor age, sex, ethnicity and CMV serostatus were compiled together with the repertoire data. A later genetic analysis used genome-wide SNP genotypes for about 60% of the roughly 670 donors, treating that subset as a discovery cohort. Every repertoire in the discovery cohort had been generated on one and the same sequencing platform. HLA typing included class I and class II loci at four-digit resolution. Typing coverage varied by locus: 629-630 donors for A, B, C, DRB1 and DQB1; roughly 500 for DQA1; around 610 for DPA1; under 490 for DPB1. Several DR-DQ haplotypes were handled as single units for association and clustering, since linkage in the cohort was strong. Across some 400 genotyped donors of the cohort, an average of approximately 220,000 unique TCR beta nucleotide sequences per donor were sequenced, and 15% to 20% of those sequences were non-productive.

What the work shows at the level of the full study, not this receptor alone: HLA typing was unavailable for some donors at each locus, so association tests used only the typed subset. In vitro tests confirmed that three of the cytomegalovirus-associated TCR beta chains recognize cytomegalovirus antigens. A further reported finding was that TCR beta sequences accurately predicted the HLA-A and HLA-B alleles for most subjects in the first cohort. In a later analysis, HLA-associated TCR beta chains showed more clonal expansion and lower generation probabilities than non-associated chains that were equally common. A cluster of highly shared sequence variants was judged likely to represent a technical artifact of the sequencing pipeline. Cytomegalovirus status was reported to be diagnosed by the classifier with high specificity and sensitivity in both the original and validation cohorts. The only immune exposure information available for the cohort was CMV serostatus. Over 15 rarely observed V segments, including chromosome 9 orphons, were excluded from the earlier analysis of approximately 500 of the donors because counts were too low. In a later genetic analysis, a missense DCLRE1C variant was associated with V-gene and J-gene trimming of TCR beta chains, and the association was replicated in an independent cohort. Strong co-occurrence of HLA alleles, especially DR and DQ, made assigning TCR associations to individual alleles difficult. In an earlier analysis of roughly 560 of the donors, most TCR beta V segments were observed in productive rearrangements about 90% or about 30% of the time, broadly matching IMGT annotations. Presence/absence analyses assumed roughly uniform sequencing depth across donors, an assumption that may not hold. A later analysis found that TCR association rates varied across HLA loci, with DRB1 alleles showing the most associated TCRs and HLA-C alleles the fewest. The study gave a list of some 150 TCR beta chains associated with cytomegalovirus. Some IMGT-functional V segments, including TRBV6-2 and TRBV6-3, could not be distinguished by the 87-base-pair reads and were therefore excluded. Specific HLA alleles were associated with about 17,000 TCR beta sequences at a false discovery rate of 0.05 in a later analysis. In a later genetic analysis, fewer N-insertions in productive TCRs were reported among donors in an Asian-associated ancestry cluster than the roughly 670-donor mean. According to a later analysis, parvovirus B19, influenza, CMV and Epstein-Barr virus appeared linked to several top co-occurrence clusters. The authors suggested that the approach could potentially be generalized to other disease states and immunological phenotypes. In this cohort, only TCR beta chains were sequenced, and detectable features were limited by the absence of alpha or paired-chain data. According to a later analysis, most CMV-associated TCR beta chains appeared to be HLA-restricted, and the HLA associations seemed to be driven largely by CMV exposure. While some public TCRs were present in many individuals, most TCR sequences turned up only very rarely across donors. Linkage disequilibrium might explain the correlated functional status among segregating V segments, but an unknown experimental factor could not be excluded.

The cohort was made up of 650 to 700 healthy bone marrow donors. At the time of sampling, every cohort member was nominally healthy, though immune exposures that went unrecorded were likely present. The donor tested CMV seropositive, placing the donor among the 290 or so seropositive members of the cohort. A peripheral blood sample was collected from each donor, and TCR beta sequencing was performed on peripheral blood mononuclear cells. Genomic DNA was extracted from the blood cell samples with the Qiagen DNeasy Blood Extraction Kit. This sequence uses TRBV6-1 and TRBJ2-7; TRBD1 matches 8 bases in the middle. The source is a young woman in good health and CMV-seropositive. Material for sequencing was PBMCs. The nucleotide sequence is given as TGTGCCAGCAGTTGGACAGGGAGCAACGAGCAGTACTTC. It translates to CASSWTGSNEQYF.